Shown below are 10 T cell receptor beta chains from a single sample sequenced in a study of blood T cell repertoires in COVID-19. Profiling relied on immunoSEQ multiplex PCR, and the TCRdb table lists in-frame clones only, not all of them. The sample carries approximately 240,000 clones, roughly 80% recorded once. Sequencing was performed on peripheral blood. The receptors were gathered from a woman over 75 with active or convalescent COVID-19.

The rearrangement uses TRBV19 and TRBJ1-5, with D tentatively TRBD1 (5 bases). The CDR3 contains 13 residues. V gave up 6 bases and J gave up 0 bases, with 6 bases separating them. CDR1 and CDR2 (germline): LNHDA, SQIVND (reference sequence). This chain's CDR3 is CASRTDSNQPQHF. CDR3 sequence (DNA): TGTGCCAGTAGGACAGATAGCAATCAGCCCCAGCATTTT.

This clone was found once. The chain recombines TRBV5-1 with TRBJ1-5; perhaps TRBD1 as D (5 bases). V gave up 4 bases and J gave up 0 bases, with 11 bases separating them. Germline V gene lookup returns CDR1 SGHRS and CDR2 YFSETQ. The CDR3 length is 15 residues. In nucleotides, the CDR3 is TGCGCCAGCAGCCCCGACAGCCCTAGCAATCAGCCCCAGCATTTT. This translates into CASSPDSPSNQPQHF.

The chain employs TRBV3-1 (or the pseudogene TRBV3-2) and TRBJ2-5, with D tentatively TRBD2 (5 bases). Germline V lookup: CDR1 LGHDT, CDR2 YNNKEL (reference sequence). The CDR3 runs to 15 residues. V was trimmed by 1 base and J by 5 bases, leaving 14 bases between them. CDR3 in amino acids: CASSQVGPRVETQYF. The CDR3 nucleotides read TGTGCCAGCAGCCAAGTTGGTCCGCGGGTGGAGACCCAGTACTTC.

V gene TRBV9 combines with J gene TRBJ2-5; 11 nucleotides align to TRBD2. The CDR3 consists of 16 residues. Germline-derived CDR1 and CDR2 are SGDLS and YYNGEE. J gave up 5 bases and V 0 bases, and 6 bases lay outside the gene matches. In DNA, the CDR3 is TGTGCCAGCAGCGTAGCGGCGGCTAGCGGGAGGGAGACCCAGTACTTC. Its protein product is CASSVAAASGRETQYF.

The V and J genes are TRBV13 and TRBJ2-2; 10 nucleotides align to TRBD2. Germline-derived CDR1 and CDR2 are PRHDT and FYEKMQ (reference sequence). The CDR3 loop spans 17 amino acids. V was pared by 5 bases and J by 3 bases, with 9 bases of the junction left unmatched. CDR3 residues: CASSQTASGSYTGELFF. As DNA, the CDR3 is TGTGCCAGCAGCCAGACGGCTAGCGGGAGCTACACCGGGGAGCTGTTTTTT.

The chain links TRBV28 to TRBJ1-5; 8 bases match TRBD1. CDR1 is MDHEN, CDR2 SYDVKM, per germline. This CDR3 has 16 residues. The V gene end was trimmed by 4 bases and the J gene end by 1 base; junction bases not matched to a gene: 6. CDR3 protein: CASSSRQGMSNQPQHF. The CDR3 DNA reads TGTGCCAGCAGTTCGCGACAGGGGATGAGCAATCAGCCCCAGCATTTT.

In its sample, this clone was seen a few times. The V and J genes are TRBV5-1 and TRBJ1-1, with no clear D. CDR1 is SGHRS, CDR2 YFSETQ, per germline. The CDR3 contains 14 residues. V was trimmed by 2 bases and J by 4 bases, leaving 12 bases between them. The CDR3 nucleotides are TGCGCCAGCAGCTTACGGGTCGAGGGCACTGAAGCTTTCTTT. It yields the protein CASSLRVEGTEAFF.

The J gene is TRBJ2-4, the V gene TRBV9; 10 bases are shared with TRBD2. The V and J ends lost 4 bases and 0 bases, in that order; junction bases with no gene match: 4. Per germline, CDR1 SGDLS and CDR2 YYNGEE. The CDR3 covers 16 residues. In DNA, the CDR3 is TGTGCCAGCAGCCCTTGGACTAGCGGAGCCAAAAACATTCAGTACTTC. As protein: CASSPWTSGAKNIQYF.

The chain uses TRBV11-3 and TRBJ2-1; D might be TRBD2 (6 bases). The CDR3 runs to 15 residues. The germline V gene has CDR1 SGHNT and CDR2 YENEEA. The germline V and J ends were trimmed by 0 bases and 3 bases, with 9 bases remaining between them. The DNA for the CDR3 is TGTGCCAGCAGCTTAGAAGGGACTCGCTACAATGAGCAGTTCTTC. Its protein is CASSLEGTRYNEQFF.

The rearrangement uses TRBV18 and TRBJ1-1; D unclear. CDR1 and CDR2 from the germline V gene are KGHSH and LQKENI. The length of the CDR3 is 13 residues. V lost 3 bases, J lost 6 bases, and 11 bases lay in between. The CDR3 reads CASSPSRTAEAFF. CDR3 DNA: TGTGCCAGCTCACCGAGCAGGACTGCTGAAGCTTTCTTT.